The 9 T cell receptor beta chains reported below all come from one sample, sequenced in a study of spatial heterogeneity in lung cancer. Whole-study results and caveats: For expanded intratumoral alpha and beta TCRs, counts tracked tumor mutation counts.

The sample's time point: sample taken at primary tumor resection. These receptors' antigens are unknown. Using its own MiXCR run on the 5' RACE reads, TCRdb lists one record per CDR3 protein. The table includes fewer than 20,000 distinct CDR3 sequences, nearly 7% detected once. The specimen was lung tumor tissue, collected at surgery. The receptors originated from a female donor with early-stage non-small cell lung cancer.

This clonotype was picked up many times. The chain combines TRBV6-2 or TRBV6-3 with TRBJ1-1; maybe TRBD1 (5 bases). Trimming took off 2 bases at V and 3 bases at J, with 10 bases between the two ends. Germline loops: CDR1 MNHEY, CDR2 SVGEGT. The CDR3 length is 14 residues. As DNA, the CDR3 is TGTGCCAGCAGTTACACCATGGGGGACACTGAAGCTTTCTTT. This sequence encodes CASSYTMGDTEAFF.

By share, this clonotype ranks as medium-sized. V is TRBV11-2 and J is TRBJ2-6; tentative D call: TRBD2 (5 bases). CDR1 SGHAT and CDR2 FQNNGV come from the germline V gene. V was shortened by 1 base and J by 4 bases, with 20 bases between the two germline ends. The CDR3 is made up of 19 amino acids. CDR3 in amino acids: CASSLAPGSSPSGANVLTF. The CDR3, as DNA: TGTGCCAGCAGCTTAGCACCGGGGAGTTCGCCGTCCGGGGCCAACGTCCTGACTTTC.

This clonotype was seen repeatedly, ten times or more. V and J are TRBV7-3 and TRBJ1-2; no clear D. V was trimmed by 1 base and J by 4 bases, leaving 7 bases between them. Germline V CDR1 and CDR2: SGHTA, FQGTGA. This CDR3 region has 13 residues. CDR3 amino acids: CASSLNMGYGYTF. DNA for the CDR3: TGTGCCAGCAGCTTAAACATGGGCTATGGCTACACCTTC.

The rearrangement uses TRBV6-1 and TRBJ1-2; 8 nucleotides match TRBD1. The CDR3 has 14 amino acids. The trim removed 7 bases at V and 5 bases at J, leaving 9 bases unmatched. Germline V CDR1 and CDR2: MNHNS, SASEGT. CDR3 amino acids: CASNHGQGQYGYTF. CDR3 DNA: TGTGCCAGCAACCACGGACAGGGACAATATGGCTACACCTTC.

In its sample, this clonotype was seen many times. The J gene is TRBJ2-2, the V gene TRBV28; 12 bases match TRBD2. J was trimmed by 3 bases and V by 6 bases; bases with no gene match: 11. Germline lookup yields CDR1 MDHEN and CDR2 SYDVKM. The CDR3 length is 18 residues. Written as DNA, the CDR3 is TGTGCCAGCAGCCTACGCAAATCTAGCGGGGGGGACACCGGGGAGCTGTTTTTT. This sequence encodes CASSLRKSSGGDTGELFF.

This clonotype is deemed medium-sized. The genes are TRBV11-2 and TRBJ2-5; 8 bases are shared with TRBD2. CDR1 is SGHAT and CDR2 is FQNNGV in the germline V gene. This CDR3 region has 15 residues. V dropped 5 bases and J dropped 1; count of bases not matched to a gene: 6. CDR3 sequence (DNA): TGTGCCAGCAGCCGACGGGGGGGCATCCAAGAGACCCAGTACTTC. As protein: CASSRRGGIQETQYF.

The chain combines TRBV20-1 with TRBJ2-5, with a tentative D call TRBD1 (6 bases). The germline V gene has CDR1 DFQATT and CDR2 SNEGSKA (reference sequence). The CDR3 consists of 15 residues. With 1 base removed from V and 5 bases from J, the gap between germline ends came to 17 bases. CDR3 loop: CSARAFGTPKETQYF. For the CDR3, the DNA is TGCAGTGCTAGAGCATTCGGGACACCGAAGGAGACCCAGTACTTC.

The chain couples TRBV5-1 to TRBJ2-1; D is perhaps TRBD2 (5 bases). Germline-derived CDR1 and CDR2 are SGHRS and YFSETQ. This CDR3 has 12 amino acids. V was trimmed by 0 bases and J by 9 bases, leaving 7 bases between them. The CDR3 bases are TGCGCCAGCAGCTTGGAGGAGGCTGAGCAGTTCTTC. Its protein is CASSLEEAEQFF.

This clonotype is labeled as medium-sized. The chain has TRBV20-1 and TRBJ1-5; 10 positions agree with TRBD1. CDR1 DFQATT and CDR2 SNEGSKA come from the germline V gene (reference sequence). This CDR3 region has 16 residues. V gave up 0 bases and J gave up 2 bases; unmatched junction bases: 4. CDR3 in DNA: TGCAGTGCTAGAGACTCCGGGACAGGGGGCAATCAGCCCCAGCATTTT. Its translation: CSARDSGTGGNQPQHF.